This T cell receptor beta chain was captured in a study of shared clonotypes between healthy human individuals. Across the whole study: CD4 naive cells filled three plates per donor, CD4 memory three, CD8 naive two and CD8 memory one.

The CDR3 sequence is 14 residues long. Germline loops: CDR1 SGHNT, CDR2 YYREEE (reference sequence). The V end was cut by 3 bases, the J end by 7 bases, with 17 bases between. Genomic DNA belonging to each subset was distributed in equal measure over several immunoSEQ plates. Using immunoSEQ multiplex PCR, the repertoire was profiled, and TCRdb retains in-frame clones only, with some absent. The sample yields approximately 720,000 clones, 55% to 75% seen once. Remarks on this clone: Antigen specificity is unknown.

Study-wide results and caveats: Some clonotypes were shared by all four sorted-subset donors, while others were not shared. The non-shared ones had lower generation probabilities than the shared ones. Several donors had about 5.1% of their naive CD4 clonotypes in common.

The V call is TRBV5-4, the J call TRBJ2-7, with a possible D match to TRBD2 (5 bases). Sequencing input: memory CD4+ T cells sorted from blood. The sample's subset: CD45RA-negative fraction. This receptor was taken from a woman in her twenties or thirties in good health. The CDR3 region has the DNA TGTGCCAGCAGCTCCCTTCCGGCGGCGGGTGAGCAGTACTTC. Its protein is CASSSLPAAGEQYF.